The clone carrying this T cell receptor beta chain was detected only once. This specimen belongs to a study of OX40 agonist ivuxolimab in advanced cancers. V lost 2 bases and J 3 bases, leaving 16 bases between the germline ends. In germline, CDR1 is MNHEY, CDR2 SVGAGI. The CDR3 covers 16 residues. Method: immunoSEQ multiplex PCR; TCRdb's copy keeps in-frame clones and lacks some. Of about 71,000 clones listed, around 94% are singletons. This sequence originates from an adult with an advanced solid tumor such as melanoma, head and neck, liver or kidney cancer. The chain recombines TRBV6-5 with TRBJ1-1; weak D call: TRBD1 (5 bases). This specimen was CD4+ or CD8+ T cells sorted from blood, taken in a trial of the OX40 agonist ivuxolimab. The CDR3 protein is CASSYGRQSRDTEAFF. The CDR3 coding sequence is TGTGCCAGCAGTTACGGGCGACAGTCCCGCGACACTGAAGCTTTCTTT.